This T cell receptor beta chain comes out of a study of blood T cell repertoires in COVID-19. Study details: Sites in the United States, Italy and Spain provided acute and convalescent COVID-19 samples.

In the study's own analysis: Amplification of reference gene primers provided the estimated nucleated cell counts. Some clones are missing from TCRdb's copy, which holds only in-frame ones; the method was immunoSEQ multiplex PCR. For V, J and clone size, that table is used; D and trimming come from the DNA. The sample shows more than 45,000 clones, 75% to 90% of them seen only once. The V and J ends lost 1 base and 0 bases respectively, with 10 bases between them. CDR3 length: 16 residues. Germline CDR1 reads SGHAT; CDR2 reads FQDESV (reference sequence). The source of this sequence is a human donor in a cohort sampled during active COVID-19. The specimen sequenced was peripheral blood. V gene TRBV11-1 combines with J gene TRBJ2-1; a possible D gene is TRBD2 (5 bases). The CDR3 DNA reads as TGTGCCAGCAGCTTAGGAGGGTACAACTCCTACAATGAGCAGTTCTTC. Translating gives CASSLGGYNSYNEQFF.